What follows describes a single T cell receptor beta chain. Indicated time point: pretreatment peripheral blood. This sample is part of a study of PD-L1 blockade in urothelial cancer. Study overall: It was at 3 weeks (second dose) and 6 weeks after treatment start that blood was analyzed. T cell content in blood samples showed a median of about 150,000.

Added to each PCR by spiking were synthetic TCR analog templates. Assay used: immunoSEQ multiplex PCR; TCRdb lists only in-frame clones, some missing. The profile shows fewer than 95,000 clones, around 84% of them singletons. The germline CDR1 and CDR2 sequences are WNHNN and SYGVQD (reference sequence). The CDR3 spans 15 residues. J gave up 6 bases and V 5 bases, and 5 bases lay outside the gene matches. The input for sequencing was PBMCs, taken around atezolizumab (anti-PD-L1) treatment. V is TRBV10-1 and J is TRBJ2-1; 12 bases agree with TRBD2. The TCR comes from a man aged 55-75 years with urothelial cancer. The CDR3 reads CASSPSGRAVNEQFF. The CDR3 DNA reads TGCGCCAGCAGTCCTAGCGGGAGGGCAGTCAATGAGCAGTTCTTC.